This T cell receptor beta chain was retrieved from a study of read filtering for tumor transcriptome and immune sequencing. Study summary: Patients were about 18 male and 13 to 15 female, mean age roughly 70 years, range about 47 to 80. Study observations and caveats: About four fifths of IR-seq clonotypes had one read, totaling around 3.3% of reads; RNA-seq: about 74% and 41%. Dropping single-read clonotypes raised IR-seq and RNA-seq shared-clonotype correlation.

Per germline, CDR1 SQVTM and CDR2 ANQGSEA. V shed 4 bases and J 6 bases; nucleotides not matched to a gene: 2. The CDR3 is 13 residues long. Molecular barcoded adaptors covering alpha/delta and beta/gamma chains were used on roughly 400 ng RNA. MiXCR was run by TCRdb on the reads, yielding one entry per CDR3 protein. The sample carries around 130,000 distinct CDR3 sequences, under 15% recorded once. This clonotype was detected only a few times. The antigen remains undetermined. Given a much more abundant clone one base away, this may be a read error. At the time of active disease, bone marrow was collected from every patient.

Sequenced: a population of CD138-negative cells sorted from bone marrow. The clonotype originates from a donor at least 40 years old with multiple myeloma. The chain recombines TRBV29-1 with TRBJ1-5; TRBD1 agrees at 11 bases. Here the CDR3 DNA reads TGCAGCGTTGTGGGGACAGGGGGTCAGCCCCAGCATTTT. Amino acids: CSVVGTGGQPQHF. Variable domain in full (rest from reference TRBV29-1 and TRBJ1-5): SAVISQKPSRDICQRGTSLTIQCQVDSQVTMMFWYRQQPGQSLTLIATANQGSEATYESGFVIDKFPISRPNLTFSTLTVSNMSPEDSSIYLCSVVGTGGQPQHFGDGTRLSIL.